Below, one T cell receptor beta chain is given with its context. Its antigen is not identified. Germline loops: CDR1 MNHNS, CDR2 SASEGT. The CDR3 is made up of 14 amino acids. With V trimmed by 6 bases and J by 4 bases, 7 bases remained unmatched. Assay used: immunoSEQ multiplex PCR; TCRdb lists only in-frame clones, some missing. The sample lists some 13,000 clones; roughly nine tenths were seen once. The sample originates from a study of T cells in narcolepsy. Study-wide results and caveats: In some patient and control memory CD4+ samples, autoreactive clones were absent.

The chain recombines TRBV6-1 with TRBJ2-7; 9 nucleotides agree with TRBD1. This receptor was obtained from a human donor with narcolepsy. The sequencing input was CD45RA- memory CD4+ T cells from PBMCs. The CDR3 sequence is CASRPGQGGYEQYF. As DNA, the CDR3 is TGTGCCAGCAGGCCGGGACAGGGAGGTTACGAGCAGTACTTC.